This TCR beta chain was recovered during a study of blood T cells in healthy people across ages. Alongside a J-beta primer mix, a sample-barcoded 5' primer served in a second PCR lasting about 6 to 11 cycles. Each cDNA molecule received a tag from a template-switch adaptor that had 12 random nucleotides. TCRdb reanalysed the 5' RACE reads using MiXCR and keeps one entry per CDR3 protein. The data show 600,000 to 1,000,000 distinct CDR3 sequences, with roughly 60% seen just once and approximately 20% held by the top ten. At least 7 million PBMCs were isolated per sample. With each sample, at least 5.5 micrograms of total RNA were extracted. The ends were cut back, 4 bases at V and 0 bases at J, with 21 bases in the middle. The germline V gene has CDR1 SGHRS and CDR2 YFSETQ. The length of the CDR3 is 18 residues.

This sequence was found in a man between 25 and 39 years old in good health. The sequenced material came from blood. The V and J genes are TRBV5-1 and TRBJ2-3, with a possible D match to TRBD1 (6 bases). DNA for the CDR3: TGCGCCAGCAGCCAATTCCCCGGACAGAAGTCTAGCACAGATACGCAGTATTTT. Encoded protein: CASSQFPGQKSSTDTQYF.